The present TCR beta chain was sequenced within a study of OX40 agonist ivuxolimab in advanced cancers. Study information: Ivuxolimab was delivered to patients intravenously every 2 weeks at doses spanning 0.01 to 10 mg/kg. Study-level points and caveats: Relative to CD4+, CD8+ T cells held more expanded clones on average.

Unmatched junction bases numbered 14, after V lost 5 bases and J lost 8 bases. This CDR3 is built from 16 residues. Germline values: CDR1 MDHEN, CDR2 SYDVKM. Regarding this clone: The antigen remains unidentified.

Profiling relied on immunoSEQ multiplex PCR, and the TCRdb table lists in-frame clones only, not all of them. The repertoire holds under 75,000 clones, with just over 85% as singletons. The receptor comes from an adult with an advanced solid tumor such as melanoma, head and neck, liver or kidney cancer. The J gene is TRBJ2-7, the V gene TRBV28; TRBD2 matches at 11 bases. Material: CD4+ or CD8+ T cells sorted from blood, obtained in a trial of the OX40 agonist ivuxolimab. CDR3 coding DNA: TGTGCCAGCAGTCAAGTAGGGACTAGCGGCCTCAGTCAGCAGTACTTC. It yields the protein CASSQVGTSGLSQQYF.